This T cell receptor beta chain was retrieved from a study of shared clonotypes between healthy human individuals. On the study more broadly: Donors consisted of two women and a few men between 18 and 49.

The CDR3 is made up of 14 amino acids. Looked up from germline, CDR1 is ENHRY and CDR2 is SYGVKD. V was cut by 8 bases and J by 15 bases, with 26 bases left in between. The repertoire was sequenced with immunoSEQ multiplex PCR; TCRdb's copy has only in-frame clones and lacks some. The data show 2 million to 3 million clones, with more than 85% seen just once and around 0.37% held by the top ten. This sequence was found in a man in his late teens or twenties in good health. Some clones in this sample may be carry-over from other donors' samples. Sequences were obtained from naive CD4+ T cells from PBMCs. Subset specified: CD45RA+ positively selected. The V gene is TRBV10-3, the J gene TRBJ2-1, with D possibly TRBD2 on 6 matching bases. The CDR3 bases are TGTGCCATCGGAGCGGGTAACGAAAGAACCGCGCGGTTCTTC. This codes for CAIGAGNERTARFF.